This TCR beta chain was identified in a study of blood T cell repertoires in COVID-19. The wider study: Sources were T cells, B-cell-depleted T cells, or PBMCs; the material itself was cDNA or gDNA.

As processed by the authors: Cell counts per sample came from amplifying reference gene primers. Sequenced by immunoSEQ multiplex PCR; TCRdb stores in-frame clones only, minus some. V and J calls and clone size are those listed in that table; D and trimming were worked out from the DNA. Seen here are 90,000 to 130,000 clones, over 65% observed once, and the top ten hold less than 2%. Germline V gene data show CDR1 as SGHAT and CDR2 as FQNNGV. The CDR3 covers 14 residues. V gave up 8 bases and J gave up 2 bases; unmatched junction bases: 6. Input material: peripheral blood. The chain recombines TRBV11-2 with TRBJ2-3; 8 nucleotides agree with TRBD1. The TCR was taken from a woman between 35 and 50 years old with acute or convalescent COVID-19. The CDR3 here is CASQRTGLTDTQYF. The CDR3 DNA follows: TGTGCCAGCCAGCGGACAGGGCTCACAGATACGCAGTATTTT.